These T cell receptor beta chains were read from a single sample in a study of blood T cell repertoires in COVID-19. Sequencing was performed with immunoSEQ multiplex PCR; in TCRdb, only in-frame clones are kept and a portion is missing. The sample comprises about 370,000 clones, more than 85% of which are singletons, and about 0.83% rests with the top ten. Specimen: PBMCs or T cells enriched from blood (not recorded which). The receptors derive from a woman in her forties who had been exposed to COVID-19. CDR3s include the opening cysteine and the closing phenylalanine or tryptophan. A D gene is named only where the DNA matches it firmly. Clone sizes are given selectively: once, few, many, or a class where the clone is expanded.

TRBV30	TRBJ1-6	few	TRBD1	CAWKDRANSPLHF	TGTGCCTGGAAGGACAGGGCGAATTCACCCCTCCACTTT
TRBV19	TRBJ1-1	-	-	CASSQPGATEAFF	TGTGCCAGTAGCCAACCAGGGGCAACTGAAGCTTTCTTT
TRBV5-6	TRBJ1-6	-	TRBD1	CASSISVQGGNNSPLHF	TGTGCCAGCAGTATATCCGTCCAAGGGGGCAACAATTCACCCCTCCACTTT
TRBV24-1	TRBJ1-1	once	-	CATSDLRRNTEAFF	TGTGCCACCAGTGATTTGCGCAGGAACACTGAAGCTTTCTTT
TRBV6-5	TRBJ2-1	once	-	CASTLGLLTSEQFF	TGTGCCAGCACCCTGGGGCTACTGACATCTGAGCAGTTCTTC
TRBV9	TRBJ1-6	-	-	CASSVEGRSGALHF	TGTGCCAGCAGCGTAGAGGGTCGGAGCGGGGCCCTCCACTTT
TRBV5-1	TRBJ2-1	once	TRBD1	CASSLGTGETYNEQFF	TGCGCCAGCAGCTTGGGGACAGGGGAGACCTACAATGAGCAGTTCTTC
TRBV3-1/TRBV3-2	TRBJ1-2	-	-	CASSHGTSNYGYTF	TGTGCCAGCAGCCACGGGACAAGTAACTATGGCTACACCTTC
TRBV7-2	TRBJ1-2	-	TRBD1	CASSPGTGVGYGYTF	TGTGCCAGCAGCCCCGGGACAGGGGTGGGATATGGCTACACCTTC
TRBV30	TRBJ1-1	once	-	CAWSVGLNTEAFF	TGTGCCTGGAGTGTGGGCCTGAACACTGAAGCTTTCTTT
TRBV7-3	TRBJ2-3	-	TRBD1	CASSLGAGTGVADTQYF	TGTGCCAGCAGCTTAGGGGCCGGGACAGGAGTCGCAGATACGCAGTATTTT
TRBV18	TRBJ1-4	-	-	CASSPKDIHGEKLFF	TGTGCCAGCTCACCCAAGGACATCCACGGGGAAAAACTGTTTTTT
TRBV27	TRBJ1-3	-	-	CASSGQSGNTIYF	TGTGCCAGCAGTGGACAATCTGGAAACACCATATATTTT
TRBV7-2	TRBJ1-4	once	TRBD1	CASSLNRGSEKLFF	TGTGCCAGCAGCTTAAACAGGGGTTCTGAAAAACTGTTTTTT
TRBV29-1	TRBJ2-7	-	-	CSVVVGDEQYF	TGCAGCGTTGTGGTCGGGGACGAGCAGTACTTC
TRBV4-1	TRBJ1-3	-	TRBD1	CASSQVGPWDREGSTGNTIYF	TGCGCCAGCAGCCAAGTCGGTCCCTGGGACAGGGAAGGGTCTACTGGAAACACCATATATTTT
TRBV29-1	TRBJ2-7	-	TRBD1	CSVRGQGRGEQYF	TGCAGCGTCCGTGGACAGGGACGGGGCGAGCAGTACTTC
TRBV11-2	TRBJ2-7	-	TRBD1	CASSIGQGVGYEQYF	TGTGCCAGCAGCATCGGACAGGGGGTTGGGTACGAGCAGTACTTC
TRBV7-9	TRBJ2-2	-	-	CASSLTTGTGELFF	TGTGCCAGCAGCTTGACTACAGGGACCGGGGAGCTGTTTTTT
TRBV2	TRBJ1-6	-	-	CASSVEGPPLHF	TGTGCCAGCAGCGTGGAGGGGCCACCCCTCCACTTT
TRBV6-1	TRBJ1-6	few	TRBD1	CASSDLGQFNSPLHF	TGTGCCAGCAGTGACCTGGGACAGTTTAATTCACCCCTCCACTTT
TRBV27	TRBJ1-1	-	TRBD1	CASSSVGGGQFTEAFF	TGTGCCAGCAGTTCAGTCGGGGGGGGACAGTTCACTGAAGCTTTCTTT
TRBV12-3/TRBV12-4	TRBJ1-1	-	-	CASRLIQGAEAFF	TGTGCCAGCAGGTTAATACAGGGAGCTGAAGCTTTCTTT
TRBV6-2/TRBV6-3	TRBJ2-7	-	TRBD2	CASSIAGARYEQYF	TGTGCCAGCAGCATAGCGGGAGCTAGGTACGAGCAGTACTTC
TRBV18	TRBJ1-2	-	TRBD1	CASSPPFGQGDGYTF	TGTGCCAGCTCACCACCCTTCGGACAGGGTGATGGCTACACCTTC
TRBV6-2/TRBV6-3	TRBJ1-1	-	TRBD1	CASSLLPGGTEAFF	TGTGCCAGCAGCCTCCTACCAGGGGGAACTGAAGCTTTCTTT
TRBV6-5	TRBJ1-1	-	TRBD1	CASNGQGQAFF	TGTGCCAGCAACGGACAGGGACAAGCTTTCTTT
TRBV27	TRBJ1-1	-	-	CASSFFGTEAFF	TGTGCCAGCAGTTTCTTCGGCACTGAAGCTTTCTTT
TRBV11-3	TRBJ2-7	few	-	CASSLVAHEQYF	TGTGCCAGCAGCTTAGTGGCCCACGAGCAGTACTTC
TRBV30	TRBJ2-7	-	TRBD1	CAYGTGVYEQYF	TGTGCCTACGGGACAGGGGTGTACGAGCAGTACTTC
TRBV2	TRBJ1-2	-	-	CASYPMSRIYDYGYTF	TGTGCCAGCTACCCCATGTCCCGAATCTATGACTATGGCTACACCTTC
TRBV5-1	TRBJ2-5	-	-	CASSPVSSEETQYF	TGCGCCAGCAGCCCGGTATCTAGCGAAGAGACCCAGTACTTC
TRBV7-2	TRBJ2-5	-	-	CASSSQGETQYF	TGTGCCAGCAGCTCGCAGGGAGAGACCCAGTACTTC
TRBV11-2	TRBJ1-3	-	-	CASSGRTVSSGNTIYF	TGTGCCAGCAGCGGGCGGACAGTCAGCTCTGGAAACACCATATATTTT
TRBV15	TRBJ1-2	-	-	CATSRVSPGGHGYGYTF	TGTGCCACCAGCAGAGTATCCCCCGGGGGGCATGGCTATGGCTACACCTTC
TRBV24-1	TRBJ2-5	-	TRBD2	CATSELTSGAPSETQYF	TGTGCCACCAGTGAGCTGACTAGCGGGGCTCCCTCAGAGACCCAGTACTTC
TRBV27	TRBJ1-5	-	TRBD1	CASSRTGAPNQPQHF	TGTGCCAGCAGTCGCACAGGGGCGCCCAATCAGCCCCAGCATTTT
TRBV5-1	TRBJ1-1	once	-	CASSPERGWSSEAFF	TGCGCCAGCAGCCCTGAACGGGGATGGAGTTCAGAAGCTTTCTTT
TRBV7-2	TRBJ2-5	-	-	CASSLAWRLVGTQYF	TGTGCCAGCAGCTTAGCTTGGCGCCTAGTGGGGACCCAGTACTTC
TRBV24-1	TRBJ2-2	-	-	CATSGSGVSNTGELFF	TGTGCCACCAGTGGGAGTGGTGTCTCGAACACCGGGGAGCTGTTTTTT
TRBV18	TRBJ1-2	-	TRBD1	CASSPLDRGGYGYTF	TGTGCCAGCTCACCACTGGACAGGGGTGGCTATGGCTACACCTTC
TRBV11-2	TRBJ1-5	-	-	CASSPEGGVVGQPQHF	TGTGCCAGCAGCCCCGAGGGGGGGGTTGTTGGGCAGCCCCAGCATTTT
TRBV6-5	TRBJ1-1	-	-	CASSYPNAGSNTEAFF	TGTGCCAGCAGTTACCCCAATGCAGGCTCAAACACTGAAGCTTTCTTT
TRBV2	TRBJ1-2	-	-	CASSRDNYGYTF	TGTGCCAGCAGTCGAGATAACTATGGCTACACCTTC
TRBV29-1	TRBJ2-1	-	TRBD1	CSLGNRGVTGNEQFF	TGCAGCCTTGGTAACAGGGGAGTCACGGGCAATGAGCAGTTCTTC
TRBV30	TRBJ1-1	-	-	CAWRTGGTEAFF	TGTGCCTGGAGGACAGGCGGGACTGAAGCTTTCTTT